The clone carrying this T cell receptor (beta chain) occurred a few times. This record belongs to a study of human T cells and chemical hapten exposure. One entry per CDR3 protein results from TCRdb running MiXCR on the RACE reads. The sample has some 94,000 distinct CDR3 sequences, around 12% seen once; the top ten hold approximately 2.1%. Per germline, CDR1 SGHTA and CDR2 FQGNSA. The ends were cut back, 5 bases at V and 4 bases at J, with 11 bases in the middle. CDR3 length: 13 residues. As to time point: patch test 1, 2 weeks after DPC sensitization. As to treatment: therapeutic diphenylcyclopropenone sensitization with weekly scalp DPC.

The material sequenced was whole blood, taken in connection with sensitization to the hapten diphenylcyclopropenone (DPC). J is TRBJ1-1 and V is TRBV7-2; D not certain. This receptor was taken from a woman between 40 and 50 years old with alopecia areata. Some clones in this sample may be carry-over from other donors' samples. The CDR3 DNA reads TGTGCCAGCAGCGTTTGGGAAACCACTGAAGCTTTCTTT. This codes for CASSVWETTEAFF. The full variable domain, completed using reference TRBV7-2 and TRBJ1-1, is GAGVSQSPSNKVTEKGKDVELRCDPISGHTALYWYRQSLGQGLEFLIYFQGNSAPDKSGLPSDRFSAERTGGSVSTLTIQRTQQEDSAVYLCASSVWETTEAFFGQGTRLTVV.